Listed below are T cell receptor beta chains from one sample, sequenced in a study of cytomegalovirus exposure and HLA in healthy donors. Data came from immunoSEQ multiplex PCR; TCRdb stores just in-frame clones and leaves some out. This repertoire shows about 50,000 clones, around 73% found once; its top ten account for approximately 2.5%. Sequencing input: PBMCs. Receptors originate from a woman in her 40s in good health and CMV-seropositive. The CDR3 runs from the conserved cysteine through the conserved F or W. Each record gives: V gene, D gene, J gene, clone size, CDR3 protein, CDR3 DNA. D genes are given only for firm matches. Clone size, where shown, is once, few, many, or a class for clones that have expanded.

V: TRBV11-2
D: -
J: TRBJ1-4
size: -
CDR3: CASSLAEGAQLFF
DNA: TGTGCCAGCAGCTTAGCTGAAGGAGCACAACTGTTTTTT

V: TRBV19
D: -
J: TRBJ1-5
size: -
CDR3: CASEQGGQPQHF
DNA: TGTGCCAGTGAACAGGGCGGTCAGCCCCAGCATTTT

V: TRBV4-3
D: -
J: TRBJ1-5
size: few
CDR3: CASSQDLGLGNQPQHF
DNA: TGCGCCAGCAGCCAAGATCTGGGGCTGGGCAATCAGCCCCAGCATTTT

V: TRBV2
D: -
J: TRBJ2-1
size: -
CDR3: CASSASRGFYNEQFF
DNA: TGTGCCAGCAGTGCTTCACGTGGCTTCTACAATGAGCAGTTCTTC

V: TRBV5-6
D: -
J: TRBJ2-1
size: few
CDR3: CASSGTSNEQFF
DNA: TGTGCCAGCAGCGGGACTTCGAATGAGCAGTTCTTC

V: TRBV11-2
D: -
J: TRBJ2-3
size: -
CDR3: CASSLDPGRADTQYF
DNA: TGTGCCAGCAGCTTAGATCCGGGTCGAGCGGATACGCAGTATTTT

V: TRBV4-3
D: -
J: TRBJ2-6
size: -
CDR3: CASSQEGQGTGANVLTF
DNA: TGCGCCAGCAGCCAAGAAGGGCAGGGGACTGGGGCCAACGTCCTGACTTTC

V: TRBV7-2
D: TRBD2
J: TRBJ2-5
size: -
CDR3: CASSFGGGEYF
DNA: TGTGCCAGCAGCTTCGGGGGGGGCGAGTACTTC

V: TRBV6-5
D: -
J: TRBJ1-4
size: -
CDR3: CASSYTQGNEKLFF
DNA: TGTGCCAGCAGTTACACCCAGGGGAATGAAAAACTGTTTTTT

V: TRBV27
D: -
J: TRBJ1-5
size: few
CDR3: CASTREVGQPQHF
DNA: TGTGCCAGCACCAGGGAGGTCGGTCAGCCCCAGCATTTT

V: TRBV29-1
D: TRBD1
J: TRBJ2-2
size: -
CDR3: CSGGTGNSGELFF
DNA: TGCAGCGGGGGGACAGGGAATTCCGGGGAGCTGTTTTTT

V: TRBV18
D: TRBD1
J: TRBJ1-1
size: -
CDR3: CASSRTGENTEAFF
DNA: TGTGCCAGCTCACGGACAGGGGAGAACACTGAAGCTTTCTTT

V: TRBV10-1
D: -
J: TRBJ2-3
size: -
CDR3: CASSEGRLSRTDTQYF
DNA: TGCGCCAGCAGTGAGGGGCGCTTAAGCCGCACAGATACGCAGTATTTT

V: TRBV7-9
D: TRBD2
J: TRBJ2-7
size: few
CDR3: CASSSTGTTPEQYF
DNA: TGTGCCAGCAGCTCCACCGGGACTACCCCCGAGCAGTACTTC